Sequencing of this T cell receptor beta chain was carried out in a study of response to subunit inactivated influenza vaccine. General observations from the study: Authors suggested each seasonal influenza vaccination recruits few new T cells.

The sample holds many counts of this clonotype. Its antigen is unidentified. The germline V and J ends were trimmed by 2 bases and 8 bases, with 4 bases remaining between them. In germline, CDR1 is KGHSH, CDR2 LQKENI. This CDR3 region has 11 residues. TCRdb used MiXCR to reprocess the RT-PCR reads, holding one entry per CDR3 protein. The data hold 630,000 or so distinct CDR3 sequences, with about 15% observed a single time. This receptor was taken from a man aged 45-60 years who received an inactivated influenza vaccine. The starting material was PBMCs from blood, obtained 12 days after vaccination. The chain combines TRBV18 with TRBJ2-1; D unclear. CDR3 coding DNA: TGTGCCAGCTCACCAGGTGATGAGCAGTTCTTC. Its protein product is CASSPGDEQFF.